Shown below are 27 T cell receptor beta chains from a single sample sequenced in a study of cytomegalovirus exposure and HLA in healthy donors. Only in-frame clones appear in the TCRdb table, and some are missing; sequencing was by immunoSEQ multiplex PCR. The data hold about 200,000 clones, with around 84% observed a single time. Material: PBMCs. These receptors originate from a woman aged 25 to 45 in good health and CMV-seropositive.

The chain recombines TRBV7-9 with TRBJ2-1; TRBD2 is a possible D gene (5 bases). V was shortened by 5 bases and J by 3 bases, with 17 bases between the two germline ends. Looked up from germline, CDR1 is SEHNR and CDR2 is FQNEAQ (reference sequence). The length of the CDR3 is 16 residues. CDR3 DNA: TGTGCCAGCAGCCCGATATTAGCGCTGGACTACAATGAGCAGTTCTTC. This translates into CASSPILALDYNEQFF.

The chain combines TRBV11-2 with TRBJ1-1, with D unclear. The CDR3 spans 13 residues. Deletions cut 4 bases from V and 2 bases from J, with 8 bases between. Germline V gene sequence: CDR1 SGHAT, CDR2 FQNNGV. CDR3 bases: TGTGCCAGCAGCTGGGCGGGAAACACTGAAGCTTTCTTT. Translated, it gives CASSWAGNTEAFF.

The chain is built from TRBV10-2 and TRBJ1-2, with 7 bases that match TRBD1. The CDR3 length is 12 residues. Germline assignment: CDR1 WSHSY and CDR2 SAAADI. Trimming removed 2 bases from V and 8 bases from J; junction bases left unmatched: 2. CDR3 in amino acids: CASSETGVGYTF. CDR3 sequence (DNA): TGCGCCAGCAGTGAGACAGGGGTCGGCTACACCTTC.

The chain couples TRBV28 to TRBJ2-2; possible D gene TRBD2, 6 bases. The V end was cut by 5 bases, the J end by 4 bases, with 14 bases between. The CDR3 has 15 amino acids. Germline CDR1 reads MDHEN; CDR2 reads SYDVKM. The CDR3 nucleotides read TGTGCCAGCAGTCCCATAGCGGACCTCACCGGGGAGCTGTTTTTT. Protein sequence: CASSPIADLTGELFF.

This clone turned up a few times. CDR3 region: CASSDGLTYEQYF. CDR3 coding DNA: TGTGCCAGCAGTGATGGCTTAACCTACGAGCAGTACTTC. The chain joins TRBV2 to TRBJ2-7; D is undetermined. The CDR3 consists of 13 residues. Trimming shortened V by 3 bases and J by 2 bases, and 8 bases separated the two germline ends. CDR1 is SNHLY, CDR2 FYNNEI, per germline. The full variable domain, completed using reference TRBV2 and TRBJ2-7, is EPEVTQTPSHQVTQMGQEVILRCVPISNHLYFYWYRQILGQKVEFLVSFYNNEISEKSEIFDDQFSVERPDGSNFTLKIRSTKLEDSAMYFCASSDGLTYEQYFGPGTRLTVT.

The J gene is TRBJ1-1, the V gene TRBV7-9; D ambiguous. Germline CDR1 reads SEHNR; CDR2 reads FQNEAQ (reference sequence). V lost 7 bases and J 3 bases, leaving 18 bases between the germline ends. This CDR3 contains 15 residues. The CDR3 reads CASTLSWGGDTEAFF. CDR3 in DNA: TGTGCCAGCACCCTTAGTTGGGGAGGAGACACTGAAGCTTTCTTT.

The rearrangement links TRBV7-2 to TRBJ1-1, with 9 positions matching TRBD1. The CDR3 is 15 residues long. Losses at the gene ends were 1 base for V and 6 bases for J; bases not matched to a gene: 6. CDR1 SGHTA and CDR2 FQGNSA come from the germline V gene. The CDR3: CASSLVGTGPPEAFF. The CDR3 bases are TGTGCCAGCAGCTTAGTGGGGACAGGGCCTCCTGAAGCTTTCTTT.

This sequence joins TRBV21-1 and TRBJ2-7; TRBD2, the D gene given by the table, was not confirmed from the DNA. TRBV21-1 is a pseudogene segment. The CDR3 has 16 residues. The CDR3 loop reads CASSRRIEREPYEQYF. The CDR3 DNA reads TGTGCCAGCAGCCGCCGAATAGAGCGGGAGCCCTACGAGCAGTACTTC.

This sequence joins TRBV30 and TRBJ1-2; a weak D match, TRBD1 (6 bases). In germline, CDR1 is GTSNPN, CDR2 SVGIG (reference sequence). V gave up 4 bases and J gave up 7 bases, with 22 bases separating them. This CDR3 is 15 amino acids long. CDR3 nucleotide sequence: TGTGCCTGGACAGTAGGGGGGGCCTCTCCGCCTGGCTACACCTTC. Translated, it gives CAWTVGGASPPGYTF.

V is TRBV29-1 and J is TRBJ2-5, with 9 positions matching TRBD2. J lost 3 bases, V lost 6 bases, and 5 bases had no gene match. The CDR3 length is 13 residues. CDR1 SQVTM and CDR2 ANQGSEA come from the germline V gene. This CDR3 is CSVQTSGEETQYF. The DNA for the CDR3 is TGCAGCGTCCAGACTAGCGGAGAAGAGACCCAGTACTTC.

The chain has TRBV7-9 and TRBJ1-4, with 7 positions matching TRBD1. The CDR3 contains 12 residues. CDR1 and CDR2 (germline): SEHNR, FQNEAQ (reference sequence). V lost 4 bases to trimming and J lost 10 bases; unmatched junction nucleotides: 3. In DNA, the CDR3 is TGTGCCAGCAGCTCGAACAGGGGAAAACTGTTTTTT. Translation: CASSSNRGKLFF. Together with reference TRBV7-9 and TRBJ1-4, the CDR3 gives the full variable domain: DTGVSQNPRHKITKRGQNVTFRCDPISEHNRLYWYRQTLGQGPEFLTYFQNEAQLEKSRLLSDRFSAERPKGSFSTLEIQRTEQGDSAMYLCASSSNRGKLFFGSGTQLSVL.

The rearrangement joins TRBV9 to TRBJ2-5; 9 nucleotides align to TRBD2. The V gene end was trimmed by 1 base and the J gene end by 5 bases; junction bases not matched to a gene: 12. The CDR3 consists of 17 residues. Germline CDR1 SGDLS, CDR2 YYNGEE. The CDR3: CASSVRASGNYGETQYF. DNA for the CDR3: TGTGCCAGCAGCGTACGTGCTAGCGGGAATTACGGGGAGACCCAGTACTTC. Filled out from reference TRBV9 and TRBJ2-5, the complete variable domain reads DSGVTQTPKHLITATGQRVTLRCSPRSGDLSVYWYQQSLDQGLQFLIQYYNGEERAKGNILERFSAQQFPDLHSELNLSSLELGDSALYFCASSVRASGNYGETQYFGPGTRLLVL.

The chain couples TRBV25-1 to TRBJ2-7, with a weak D call TRBD1 (6 bases). The germline gives CDR1 MGHDK, CDR2 SYGVNS. The CDR3 sequence is 14 residues long. Trimming stripped 5 bases from V and 2 bases from J, with 13 bases between. Here the CDR3 DNA reads TGTGCCAGCAGTCCATCCAGGGGAACCTACGAGCAGTACTTC. This sequence encodes CASSPSRGTYEQYF.

The chain employs TRBV18 and TRBJ2-3, with D tentatively TRBD2 (6 bases). The V gene lost 2 bases and the J gene lost 10 bases, with 19 bases spanning the gap. This CDR3 is 15 amino acids long. CDR1 and CDR2 (germline): KGHSH, LQKENI. The DNA of the CDR3 is TGTGCCAGCTCACCATTAGCGGCAGAGGGCGGTGCGCAGTATTTT. Translating gives CASSPLAAEGGAQYF.

The V and J genes are TRBV5-1 and TRBJ2-7; D is unclear. Germline CDR1 reads SGHRS; CDR2 reads YFSETQ. With 6 bases removed from V and 2 bases from J, the gap between germline ends came to 12 bases. CDR3 length: 13 residues. DNA of the CDR3: TGCGCCAGCAAAGAGGAGCCCACCTACGAGCAGTACTTC. Translation: CASKEEPTYEQYF.

V and J are TRBV27 and TRBJ1-1, with TRBD1 as a possible D gene (6 bases). The ends were cut back, 5 bases at V and 4 bases at J, with 11 bases in the middle. The CDR3 sequence is 13 residues long. CDR1 is MNHEY, CDR2 SMNVEV, per germline (reference sequence). CDR3 bases: TGTGCCAGCAGTGTACAGGGTTTCACTGAAGCTTTCTTT. Its protein is CASSVQGFTEAFF.

The chain joins TRBV27 to TRBJ2-5; TRBD2 agrees at 10 bases. V was pared by 0 bases and J by 7 bases, with 23 bases of the junction left unmatched. The CDR3 extends over 21 amino acids. The germline V gene encodes CDR1 MNHEY and CDR2 SMNVEV (reference sequence). For the CDR3, the DNA is TGTGCCAGCAGTTTATCGGGGCCCATCAGCGGGAGGGCCGATTTGAGGGCGACCCAGTACTTC. Its translation is CASSLSGPISGRADLRATQYF.

The chain has TRBV13 and TRBJ1-4; TRBD1 matches 9 bases. Looked up from germline, CDR1 is PRHDT and CDR2 is FYEKMQ (reference sequence). The CDR3 has 16 residues. V shed 5 bases, J shed 7 bases, and the junction held 11 bases outside the gene matches. CDR3 in amino acids: CASSTGTGRVGEKLFF. The DNA of the CDR3 is TGTGCCAGCAGCACCGGGACAGGGCGGGTTGGTGAAAAACTGTTTTTT.

The chain links TRBV29-1 to TRBJ1-3; a possible D gene is TRBD1 (5 bases). Germline V CDR1 and CDR2: SQVTM, ANQGSEA. Trimming stripped 5 bases from V and 0 bases from J, with 11 bases between. The CDR3 is made up of 14 amino acids. As DNA, the CDR3 is TGCAGCGTTACGGGACTGACCTCTGGAAACACCATATATTTT. The encoded protein is CSVTGLTSGNTIYF.

A word on this clone: At one end, the junction sequence differs from germline, possibly due to a read error. The chain links TRBV7-7 to TRBJ2-1, with D tentatively TRBD1 (6 bases). Germline CDR1 SSHAT, CDR2 FNYEAQ (reference sequence). CDR3 length: 13 amino acids. The CDR3 protein is CASSLDRVNEQFF. The DNA of the CDR3 is TGTGCTAGCAGCTTGGACAGAGTAAATGAGCAGTTCTTC.

This sequence joins TRBV4-1 and TRBJ2-1, with no clear D. Trimming pared 6 bases from V and 8 bases from J, leaving 11 bases between. This CDR3 comprises 12 residues. Germline CDR1 is MGHRA and CDR2 is YSYEKL. The CDR3 loop reads CASRHEFDEQFF. CDR3 bases: TGCGCCAGCAGGCACGAGTTCGATGAGCAGTTCTTC.

This rearrangement joins TRBV15 to TRBJ1-1; D is undetermined. Per the germline V gene, CDR1 is LNHNV and CDR2 is YYDKDF (reference sequence). V lost 3 bases and J 4 bases, leaving 9 bases between the germline ends. The CDR3 runs to 13 residues. CDR3 nucleotides: TGTGCCACCAGCAGTGTAGGGAGCACTGAAGCTTTCTTT. Protein: CATSSVGSTEAFF.

This rearrangement joins TRBV19 to TRBJ2-2, with D unresolved. This CDR3 is 18 amino acids long. Trimming pared 0 bases from V and 5 bases from J, leaving 19 bases between. Germline CDR1 is LNHDA and CDR2 is SQIVND (reference sequence). CDR3 in DNA: TGTGCCAGTAGTATAGATGGGCGACAATTTATCAGGACCGGGGAGCTGTTTTTT. This codes for CASSIDGRQFIRTGELFF. The full variable domain, rest sourced from reference TRBV19 and TRBJ2-2, is DGGITQSPKYLFRKEGQNVTLSCEQNLNHDAMYWYRQDPGQGLRLIYYSQIVNDFQKGDIAEGYSVSREKKESFPLTVTSAQKNPTAFYLCASSIDGRQFIRTGELFFGEGSRLTVL.

The chain uses TRBV15 and TRBJ2-7, with 7 bases identical to TRBD1. Germline lookup yields CDR1 LNHNV and CDR2 YYDKDF (reference sequence). Trimming at V came to 0 bases and at J to 2 bases, leaving 10 bases not matched to a gene. CDR3 length: 17 residues. The CDR3 DNA reads as TGTGCCACCAGCAGAGATTTGGCACAGGGGTATACCTACGAGCAGTACTTC. It translates to CATSRDLAQGYTYEQYF.

The chain couples TRBV7-6 to TRBJ2-7; 10 bases fit TRBD1. With 4 bases clipped from V and 2 bases from J, the junction kept 8 bases outside the gene matches. From germline, CDR1 is SGHVS and CDR2 FNYEAQ. The CDR3 length is 16 residues. CDR3 sequence reads: CASSSMGGTGAYEQYF. The CDR3 DNA reads as TGTGCCAGCAGCTCTATGGGGGGGACAGGGGCCTACGAGCAGTACTTC.

V usage is TRBV4-2 and J usage is TRBJ2-7; D gene unclear. Between the trimmed V and J ends, which lost 0 bases and 0 bases, there was a span of 18 bases. This CDR3 is 18 amino acids long. CDR1 is LGHNA and CDR2 is YNFKEQ in the germline V gene. The CDR3 DNA reads as TGTGCCAGCAGCCAAGATAGGAGCACTCTCGAAGCCTCCTACGAGCAGTACTTC. This translates into CASSQDRSTLEASYEQYF.

This clone showed up just once. This chain links TRBV7-2 with TRBJ2-1; possibly TRBD2 for D (6 bases). The CDR3 extends over 15 amino acids. Looked up from germline, CDR1 is SGHTA and CDR2 is FQGNSA. Trimming took 10 bases from V and 0 from J, leaving 16 bases between them. This chain's CDR3 is CATGSGLGSYNEQFF. The CDR3 coding sequence is TGTGCCACCGGTAGCGGATTAGGCTCCTACAATGAGCAGTTCTTC.